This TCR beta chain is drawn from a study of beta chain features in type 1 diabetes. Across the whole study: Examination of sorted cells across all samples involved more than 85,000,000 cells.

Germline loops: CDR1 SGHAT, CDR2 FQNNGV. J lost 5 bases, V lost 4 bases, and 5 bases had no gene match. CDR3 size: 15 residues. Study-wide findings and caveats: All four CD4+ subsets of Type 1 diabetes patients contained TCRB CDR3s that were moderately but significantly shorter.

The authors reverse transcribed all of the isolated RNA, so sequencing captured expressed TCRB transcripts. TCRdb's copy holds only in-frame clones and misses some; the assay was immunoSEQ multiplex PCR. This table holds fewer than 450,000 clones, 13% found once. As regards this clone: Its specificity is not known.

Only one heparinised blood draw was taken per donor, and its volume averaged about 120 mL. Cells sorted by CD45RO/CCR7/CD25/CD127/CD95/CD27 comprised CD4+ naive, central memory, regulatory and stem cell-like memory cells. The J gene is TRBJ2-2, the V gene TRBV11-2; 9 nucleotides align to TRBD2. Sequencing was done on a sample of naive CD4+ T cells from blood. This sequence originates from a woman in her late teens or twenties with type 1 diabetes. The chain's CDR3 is CASSSLAGSTGELFF. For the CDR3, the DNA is TGTGCCAGCAGCTCCCTAGCGGGATCGACCGGGGAGCTGTTTTTT.